This T cell receptor beta chain was profiled in a study of chemoradiotherapy in HPV16-positive cancers. TCRdb keeps only in-frame clones here, not all; method: immunoSEQ multiplex PCR. Among tens of thousands of clones listed, over 75% were seen once. Germline-derived CDR1 and CDR2 are MNHNS and SASEGT. This CDR3 contains 15 residues. Losses at the gene ends were 6 bases for V and 2 bases for J; bases not matched to a gene: 6. The TCR comes from a human donor with HPV-associated anogenital cancer. Sample: blood, taken from a patient who underwent chemoradiotherapy. The chain joins TRBV6-1 to TRBJ2-7, with 11 bases identical to TRBD1. Here the CDR3 reads CASRDGQGATYEQYF. CDR3 DNA: TGTGCCAGCAGGGATGGACAGGGGGCGACCTACGAGCAGTACTTC.